This T cell receptor (beta chain) was obtained from a study of vaccination effects on CD4 cells after COVID-19. Study findings and constraints: By a late point after vaccination, infection- and vaccine-induced clones had shrunk markedly through clonal contraction. No early post-infection timepoints were available in the study, which also included few convalescent patients.

On this clone: Its antigen is unidentified.

The culture ran for nine to ten days, and then CD4+ T cells were isolated. As their vaccination, participants received two doses of either BNT162b2 or mRNA-1273. Nobody among the vaccine recipients had prior SARS-CoV-2 infection (nucleocapsid antibodies were negative). Days 3 and 7 saw half the medium replaced with IL-2 medium. Germline V lookup: CDR1 SGHTA, CDR2 FQGTGA. This CDR3 has 13 residues. V dropped 3 bases and J dropped 8 bases, with 11 bases sitting between them. The method was immunoSEQ multiplex PCR; TCRdb's version includes in-frame clones alone and lacks a portion of them. The repertoire holds 65,000 to 90,000 clones, with over 65% as singletons.

The material sequenced was CD4+ T cells from PBMCs cultured without peptide, taken after COVID-19 vaccination. The chain uses TRBV7-3 and TRBJ2-1, with a weak D call TRBD2 (5 bases). The TCR sequence derives from a human donor who received a COVID-19 vaccine. The CDR3 DNA reads TGTGCCAGCAGCTTGAGACCGCGGGATGAGCAGTTCTTC. It is translated as CASSLRPRDEQFF. The full variable domain, completed using reference TRBV7-3 and TRBJ2-1, is GAGVSQTPSNKVTEKGKYVELRCDPISGHTALYWYRQSLGQGPEFLIYFQGTGAADDSGLPNDRFFAVRPEGSVSTLKIQRTERGDSAVYLCASSLRPRDEQFFGPGTRLTVL.